This T cell receptor beta chain was retrieved from a study of blood T cell repertoires in COVID-19. In the study overall: Material from acute and convalescent COVID-19 was sourced from the United States, Italy and Spain.

Germline V CDR1 and CDR2: SGHRS, YFSETQ. The CDR3 is made up of 16 amino acids. Trimming cost V 0 bases and J 4 bases; bases outside gene matches: 6. In the original analysis: Researchers report that nucleated cell counts were estimated from reference gene primer amplification. Sequencing was performed with immunoSEQ multiplex PCR; in TCRdb, only in-frame clones are kept and a portion is missing. That table supplies the V and J calls and clone size; D and trimming were determined from the DNA. This sample has roughly 250,000 clones, with over 80% found just once. The receptor's source is a woman aged 55-69 years with active or convalescent COVID-19. Material for sequencing was peripheral blood. The chain employs TRBV5-1 and TRBJ1-2; TRBD1 matches 10 bases. CDR3 residues: CASSLETGGRGYGYTF. The CDR3 DNA follows: TGCGCCAGCAGCTTGGAGACAGGGGGCCGGGGCTATGGCTACACCTTC.